This T cell receptor beta chain was identified in a study of T cell changes during pregnancy in multiple sclerosis. TCRdb's table, derived via immunoSEQ multiplex PCR, lists solely in-frame clones and lacks some. The data show under 45,000 clones, approximately 90% seen once. This clone has a single count. The CDR3 is 15 residues long. With 4 bases clipped from V and 2 bases from J, the junction kept 5 bases outside the gene matches. Germline CDR1 is SGHAT and CDR2 is FQDESV (reference sequence). The sample in question was CD8+ T cells from peripheral blood mononuclear cells, obtained in the first trimester of pregnancy. The TCR sequence derives from a female donor with multiple sclerosis, enrolled in a pregnancy study. The chain uses TRBV11-1 and TRBJ2-5; 9 bases map to TRBD1. The CDR3 reads CASSSSGTGQETQYF. The DNA of the CDR3 is TGTGCCAGCAGCTCTTCCGGGACAGGGCAAGAGACCCAGTACTTC.